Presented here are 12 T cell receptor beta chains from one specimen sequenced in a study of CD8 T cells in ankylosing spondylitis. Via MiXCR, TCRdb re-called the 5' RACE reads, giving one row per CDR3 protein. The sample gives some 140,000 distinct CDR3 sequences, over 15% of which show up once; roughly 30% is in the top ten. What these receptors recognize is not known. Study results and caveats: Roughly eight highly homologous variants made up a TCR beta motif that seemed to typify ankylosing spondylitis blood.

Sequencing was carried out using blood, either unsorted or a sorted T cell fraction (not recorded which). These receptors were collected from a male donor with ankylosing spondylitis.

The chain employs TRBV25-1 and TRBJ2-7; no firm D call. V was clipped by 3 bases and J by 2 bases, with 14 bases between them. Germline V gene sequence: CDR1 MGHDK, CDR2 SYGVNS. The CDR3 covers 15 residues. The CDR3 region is CASSDPTTNPYEQYF. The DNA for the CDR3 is TGTGCCAGCAGTGATCCGACCACTAATCCCTACGAGCAGTACTTC.

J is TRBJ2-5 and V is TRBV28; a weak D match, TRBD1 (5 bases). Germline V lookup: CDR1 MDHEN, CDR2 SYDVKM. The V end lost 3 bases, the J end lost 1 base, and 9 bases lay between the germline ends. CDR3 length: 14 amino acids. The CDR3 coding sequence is TGTGCCAGCAGTTTTAGCAGGGTCCAAGAGACCCAGTACTTC. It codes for CASSFSRVQETQYF.

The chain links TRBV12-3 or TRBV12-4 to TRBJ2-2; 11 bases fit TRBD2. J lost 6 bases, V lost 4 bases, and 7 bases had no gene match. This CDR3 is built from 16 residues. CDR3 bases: TGTGCCAGCAGTTGGGTAGCGGGAGGGCCTGCCGGGGAGCTGTTTTTT. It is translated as CASSWVAGGPAGELFF.

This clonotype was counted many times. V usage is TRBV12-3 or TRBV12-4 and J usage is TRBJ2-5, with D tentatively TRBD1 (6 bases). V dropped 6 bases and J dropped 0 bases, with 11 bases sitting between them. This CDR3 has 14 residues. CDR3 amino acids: CASSPTGNQETQYF. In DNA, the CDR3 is TGTGCCAGCAGCCCAACAGGGAACCAAGAGACCCAGTACTTC.

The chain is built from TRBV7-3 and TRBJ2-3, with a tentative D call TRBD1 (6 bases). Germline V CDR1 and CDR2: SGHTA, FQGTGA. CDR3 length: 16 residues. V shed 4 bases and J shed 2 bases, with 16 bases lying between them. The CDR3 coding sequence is TGTGCCAGCAGCTGGGGCCGGGACACCTACACAGATACGCAGTATTTT. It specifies CASSWGRDTYTDTQYF.

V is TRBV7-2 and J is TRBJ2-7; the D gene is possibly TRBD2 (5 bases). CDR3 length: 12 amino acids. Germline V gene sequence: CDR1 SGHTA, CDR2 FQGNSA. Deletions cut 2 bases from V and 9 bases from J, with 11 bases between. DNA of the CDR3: TGTGCCAGCAGCTTATTAGAGCGGTGGCAGTACTTC. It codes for CASSLLERWQYF.

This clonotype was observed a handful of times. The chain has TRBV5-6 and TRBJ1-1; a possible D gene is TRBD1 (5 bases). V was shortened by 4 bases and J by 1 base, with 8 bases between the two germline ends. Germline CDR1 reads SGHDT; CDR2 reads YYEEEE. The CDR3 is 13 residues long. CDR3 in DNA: TGTGCCAGCAGCCCACAGGAGAACACTGAAGCTTTCTTT. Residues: CASSPQENTEAFF.

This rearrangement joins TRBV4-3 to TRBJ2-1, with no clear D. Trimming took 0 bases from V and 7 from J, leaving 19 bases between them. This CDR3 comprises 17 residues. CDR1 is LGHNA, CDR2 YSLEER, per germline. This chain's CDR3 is CASSQDRGSASDNEQFF. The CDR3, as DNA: TGCGCCAGCAGCCAAGATCGCGGCTCAGCCTCCGATAATGAGCAGTTCTTC.

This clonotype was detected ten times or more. The CDR3 DNA reads as TGTGCCAGCAGCTATTGTCTAAAATACAATGAGCAGTTCTTC. Translating gives CASSYCLKYNEQFF. The V and J genes are TRBV7-3 and TRBJ2-1; D is ambiguous. V was cut by 4 bases and J by 4 bases, with 11 bases left in between. The CDR3 has 14 amino acids. Germline CDR1 reads SGHTA; CDR2 reads FQGTGA.

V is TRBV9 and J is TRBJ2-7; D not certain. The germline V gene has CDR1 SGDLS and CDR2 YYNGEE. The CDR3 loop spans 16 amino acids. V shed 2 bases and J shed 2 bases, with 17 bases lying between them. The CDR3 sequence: CASSVPRQRQPYEQYF. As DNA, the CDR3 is TGTGCCAGCAGCGTCCCCCGCCAGAGGCAACCCTACGAGCAGTACTTC.

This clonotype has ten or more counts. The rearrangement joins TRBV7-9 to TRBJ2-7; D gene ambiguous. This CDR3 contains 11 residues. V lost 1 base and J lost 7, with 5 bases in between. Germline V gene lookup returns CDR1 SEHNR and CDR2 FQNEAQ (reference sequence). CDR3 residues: CASSLESEQYF. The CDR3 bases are TGTGCCAGCAGCTTAGAATCTGAGCAGTACTTC.

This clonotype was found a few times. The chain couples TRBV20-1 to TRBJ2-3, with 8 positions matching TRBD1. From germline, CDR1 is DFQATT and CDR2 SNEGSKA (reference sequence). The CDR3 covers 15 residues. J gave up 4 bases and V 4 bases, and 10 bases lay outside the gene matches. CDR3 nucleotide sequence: TGCAGTGCTACTTGGGACAGGATGGTCGCAGATACGCAGTATTTT. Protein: CSATWDRMVADTQYF.